These 5 T cell receptor beta chains share one sample of origin, sequenced in a study of T cell changes during pregnancy in multiple sclerosis. This table comes from immunoSEQ multiplex PCR, and its TCRdb copy is limited to in-frame clones, with some not included. The sample consists of about 36,000 clones, 92% of them appearing once. The sequencing used CD4+ T cells from peripheral blood mononuclear cells, collected after pregnancy. The origin of the receptors is a female donor with multiple sclerosis, enrolled in a pregnancy study.

The chain has TRBV5-1 and TRBJ2-3; possibly TRBD2 for D (5 bases). Germline V gives CDR1 SGHRS, CDR2 YFSETQ. Trimming pared 0 bases from V and 1 base from J, leaving 9 bases between. The CDR3 has 15 residues. The CDR3 DNA reads as TGCGCCAGCAGCTTGGCGGACGGGGGCACAGATACGCAGTATTTT. Translation: CASSLADGGTDTQYF.

V usage is TRBV5-1 and J usage is TRBJ2-7; 10 nucleotides line up with TRBD1. The CDR3 is made up of 15 amino acids. The junction had 4 bases not matched to a gene; V was cut back by 2 bases and J by 2 bases. Germline-derived CDR1 and CDR2 are SGHRS and YFSETQ. The CDR3 DNA reads as TGCGCCAGCAGCTTTAGACAGGGGGCGGCCTACGAGCAGTACTTC. Amino acids: CASSFRQGAAYEQYF.

The chain employs TRBV28 and TRBJ1-2, with D tentatively TRBD1 (5 bases). Looked up from germline, CDR1 is MDHEN and CDR2 is SYDVKM. V lost 7 bases, J lost 4 bases, and 16 bases lay in between. The CDR3 totals 14 residues. The CDR3 loop reads CASNEGTGLYGYTF. The CDR3 nucleotides are TGTGCCAGCAATGAAGGAACAGGCCTCTATGGCTACACCTTC.

The V and J genes are TRBV11-2 and TRBJ2-5; no definite D call. From germline, CDR1 is SGHAT and CDR2 FQNNGV. The CDR3 extends over 13 amino acids. The V end was cut by 5 bases, the J end by 1 base, with 8 bases between. The CDR3 DNA is TGTGCCAGCAGCCCGCGGATCCAAGAGACCCAGTACTTC. Translated: CASSPRIQETQYF.

The rearrangement uses TRBV7-9 and TRBJ2-7, with 7 bases fitting TRBD1. From germline, CDR1 is SEHNR and CDR2 FQNEAQ (reference sequence). V dropped 1 base and J dropped 1; count of bases not matched to a gene: 4. The CDR3 extends over 15 amino acids. This chain's CDR3 is CASSLDRGRSYEQYF. In DNA form, the CDR3 reads TGTGCCAGCAGCTTAGACAGGGGCAGATCCTACGAGCAGTACTTC.